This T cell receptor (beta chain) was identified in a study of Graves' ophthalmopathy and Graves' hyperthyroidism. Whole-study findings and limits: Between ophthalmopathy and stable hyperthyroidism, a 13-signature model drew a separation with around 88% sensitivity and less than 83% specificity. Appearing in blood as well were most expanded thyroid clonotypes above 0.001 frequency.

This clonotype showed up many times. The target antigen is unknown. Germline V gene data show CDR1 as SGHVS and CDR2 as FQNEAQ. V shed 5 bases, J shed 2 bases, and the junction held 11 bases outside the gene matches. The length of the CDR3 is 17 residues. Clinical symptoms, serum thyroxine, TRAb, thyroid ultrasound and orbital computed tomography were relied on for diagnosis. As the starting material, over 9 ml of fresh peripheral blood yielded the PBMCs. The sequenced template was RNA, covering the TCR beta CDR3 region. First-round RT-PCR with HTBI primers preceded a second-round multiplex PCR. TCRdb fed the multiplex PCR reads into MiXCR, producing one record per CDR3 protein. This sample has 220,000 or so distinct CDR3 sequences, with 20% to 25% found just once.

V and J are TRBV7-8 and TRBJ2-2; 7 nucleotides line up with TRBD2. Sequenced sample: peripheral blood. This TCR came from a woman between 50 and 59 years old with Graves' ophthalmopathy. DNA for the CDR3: TGTGCCAGCAGCCTAACCCAGGGACTACGAAACACCGGGGAGCTGTTTTTT. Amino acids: CASSLTQGLRNTGELFF.